What follows are 30 T cell receptor beta chains derived from one specimen sequenced in a study of response to subunit inactivated influenza vaccine. TCRdb passed the RT-PCR reads through MiXCR, listing each CDR3 protein once. The table shows about 190,000 distinct CDR3 sequences, with about an eighth occurring only once. The sequencing here drew on CD8+ T cells sorted from PBMCs, taken around 5 days after vaccination. These receptors were taken from a man aged 45-60 years who received an inactivated influenza vaccine.

This clonotype was counted between two and nine times. V usage is TRBV6-2 or TRBV6-3 and J usage is TRBJ2-5, with D hard to call. V lost 2 bases and J lost 5, with 9 bases in between. The CDR3 has 13 residues. Looked up from germline, CDR1 is MNHEY and CDR2 is SVGEGT. As DNA, the CDR3 is TGTGCCAGCAGTTACGAGGTGAGGGAGACCCAGTACTTC. Amino acid sequence: CASSYEVRETQYF.

V is TRBV6-2 or TRBV6-3 and J is TRBJ1-2; 10 bases fit TRBD1. J was trimmed by 3 bases and V by 5 bases; bases with no gene match: 6. The germline V gene has CDR1 MNHEY and CDR2 SVGEGT. The CDR3 runs to 15 residues. CDR3 residues: CASSPGQGNYYGYTF. The CDR3 DNA is TGTGCCAGCAGTCCGGGACAGGGGAATTACTATGGCTACACCTTC.

This clonotype has just a few counts. The rearrangement uses TRBV11-2 and TRBJ2-7; TRBD2 agrees at 13 bases. V trimming: 4 bases; J trimming: 7 bases; junction bases outside the gene matches: 7. Germline CDR1 is SGHAT and CDR2 is FQNNGV. This CDR3 has 15 residues. The CDR3 DNA is TGTGCCAGCAGCTCCCCGGGACTAGCGGGGAGAGAGCAGTACTTC. Translating it yields CASSSPGLAGREQYF.

The chain uses TRBV6-2 or TRBV6-3 and TRBJ2-7, with 7 bases identical to TRBD1. This CDR3 is 14 amino acids long. Trimming cost V 5 bases and J 2 bases; bases outside gene matches: 6. Germline assignment: CDR1 MNHEY and CDR2 SVGEGT. DNA of the CDR3: TGTGCCAGCAGTCCGACAGGGAGAACCTACGAGCAGTACTTC. Translated: CASSPTGRTYEQYF.

This clonotype has a handful of counts. The chain combines TRBV14 with TRBJ2-6, with D unclear. Between the trimmed V and J ends, which lost 2 bases and 0 bases, there was a span of 8 bases. CDR3 length: 16 amino acids. Looked up from germline, CDR1 is SGHDN and CDR2 is FVKESK. The CDR3 sequence: CASSQFLNSGANVLTF. The CDR3 DNA reads as TGTGCCAGCAGCCAATTTCTTAACTCTGGGGCCAACGTCCTGACTTTC.

This clonotype came up a few times. V gene TRBV7-9 combines with J gene TRBJ2-1; the match to TRBD2 covers 8 bases. This CDR3 spans 12 amino acids. Germline V gives CDR1 SEHNR, CDR2 FQNEAQ (reference sequence). J was trimmed by 8 bases and V by 9 bases; bases with no gene match: 6. The DNA for the CDR3 is TGTGCCAGTACCGACGGGGGGGATGAGCAGTTCTTC. It codes for CASTDGGDEQFF.

This clonotype appeared a few times. The chain combines TRBV19 with TRBJ2-1; D perhaps matches TRBD2 (6 bases). Germline CDR1 is LNHDA and CDR2 is SQIVND (reference sequence). Trimming removed 7 bases at V and 0 bases at J, with 16 bases between. This CDR3 has 16 residues. The CDR3 is CASNSLASSSYNEQFF. As DNA, the CDR3 is TGTGCCAGTAACAGTCTAGCGTCGAGCTCCTACAATGAGCAGTTCTTC. Supplemented by reference TRBV19 and TRBJ2-1, the full variable domain reads DGGITQSPKYLFRKEGQNVTLSCEQNLNHDAMYWYRQDPGQGLRLIYYSQIVNDFQKGDIAEGYSVSREKKESFPLTVTSAQKNPTAFYLCASNSLASSSYNEQFFGPGTRLTVL.

This clonotype has more than one count but fewer than ten. V gene TRBV12-3 or TRBV12-4 combines with J gene TRBJ2-7; D is perhaps TRBD2 (6 bases). The CDR3 loop spans 14 amino acids. The V end was cut by 5 bases, the J end by 0 bases, with 11 bases between. The CDR3: CASSHGLTSYEQYF. CDR3 DNA sequence: TGTGCCAGCAGTCACGGACTAACCTCCTACGAGCAGTACTTC.

The chain recombines TRBV18 with TRBJ2-1; D is ambiguous. V dropped 8 bases and J dropped 8 bases, with 13 bases sitting between them. Germline CDR1 is KGHSH and CDR2 is LQKENI. CDR3 size: 12 residues. CDR3: CASGRIWDEQFF. In DNA form, the CDR3 reads TGTGCCAGCGGCCGGATTTGGGATGAGCAGTTCTTC.

There are a few counts of this clonotype. The CDR3 spells CASSFTRKSYEQYF. CDR3 nucleotide sequence: TGTGCCAGCAGTTTCACCCGCAAGTCCTACGAGCAGTACTTC. V and J are TRBV12-3 or TRBV12-4 and TRBJ2-7; D is ambiguous. There are 14 residues in the CDR3. V was cut by 3 bases and J by 1 base, with 10 bases left in between.

Only a few counts were recorded for this clonotype. V is TRBV9 and J is TRBJ2-3, with TRBD1 as a possible D gene (5 bases). CDR3 size: 14 residues. V was cut by 4 bases and J by 3 bases, with 12 bases left in between. Germline values: CDR1 SGDLS, CDR2 YYNGEE. CDR3: CASSRQKRTDTQYF. CDR3 in DNA: TGTGCCAGCAGCCGACAGAAGAGGACAGATACGCAGTATTTT.

This chain uses TRBV30 with TRBJ1-1; D is unclear. Germline-derived CDR1 and CDR2 are GTSNPN and SVGIG (reference sequence). This CDR3 region has 14 residues. V was shortened by 4 bases and J by 1 base, with 13 bases between the two germline ends. CDR3 coding DNA: TGTGCCTGGACGAGCCTGAACCCGAACACTGAAGCTTTCTTT. It encodes CAWTSLNPNTEAFF.

The table lists this clonotype with many counts. J is TRBJ2-7 and V is TRBV28, with 11 bases aligning to TRBD2. The CDR3 runs to 15 residues. Germline values: CDR1 MDHEN, CDR2 SYDVKM. V was pared by 2 bases and J by 3 bases, with 3 bases of the junction left unmatched. The CDR3 sequence: CASSLILAGGYEQYF. The CDR3 region has the DNA TGTGCCAGCAGTTTAATCCTAGCGGGAGGCTACGAGCAGTACTTC.

This clonotype turned up a few times. The chain links TRBV20-1 to TRBJ2-7; 7 bases align to TRBD2. With V trimmed by 0 bases and J by 2 bases, 10 bases remained unmatched. Germline lookup yields CDR1 DFQATT and CDR2 SNEGSKA (reference sequence). The CDR3 covers 16 residues. CDR3 protein: CSARDLRRENPYEQYF. CDR3 DNA sequence: TGCAGTGCTAGAGATTTACGGCGGGAGAACCCCTACGAGCAGTACTTC.

The sample holds a few counts of this clonotype. This rearrangement joins TRBV10-2 to TRBJ1-4; perhaps TRBD1 as D (6 bases). CDR3 length: 15 residues. V lost 1 base and J lost 6, with 12 bases in between. Germline CDR1 and CDR2: WSHSY and SAAADI. The CDR3 loop reads CASSEFPGVDEKLFF. Here the CDR3 DNA reads TGCGCCAGCAGTGAGTTTCCAGGGGTAGATGAAAAACTGTTTTTT.

This clonotype was observed a handful of times. The rearrangement links TRBV12-5 to TRBJ1-1; unclear D gene. Germline V gene sequence: CDR1 LGHNT, CDR2 FRNRAP. Trimming pared 1 base from V and 4 bases from J, leaving 4 bases between. The CDR3 is made up of 12 amino acids. The CDR3 sequence: CASGLGPTEAFF. In DNA form, the CDR3 reads TGTGCTAGTGGTTTGGGCCCCACTGAAGCTTTCTTT.

This clonotype has just a few counts. CDR3 DNA sequence: TGTGCCAGCAGCCCCTGGACTAGCGGGCTAGAGCAGTACTTC. It specifies CASSPWTSGLEQYF. The chain joins TRBV14 to TRBJ2-7; the match to TRBD2 covers 11 bases. The CDR3 spans 14 residues. CDR1 SGHDN and CDR2 FVKESK come from the germline V gene. The V and J ends lost 4 bases and 7 bases, in that order; junction bases with no gene match: 6.

This clonotype was detected only a few times. J is TRBJ2-1 and V is TRBV12-3 or TRBV12-4; 10 nucleotides align to TRBD1. V was pared by 3 bases and J by 2 bases, with 1 base of the junction left unmatched. The CDR3 contains 15 residues. The CDR3 region is CASSFGTGAYNEQFF. The CDR3 nucleotides read TGTGCCAGCAGTTTCGGGACAGGGGCCTACAATGAGCAGTTCTTC.

Many counts were recorded for this clonotype. This chain joins TRBV15 and TRBJ1-5; D gene unclear. Germline V gene sequence: CDR1 LNHNV, CDR2 YYDKDF (reference sequence). This CDR3 has 15 residues. V was cut by 0 bases and J by 0 bases, with 6 bases left in between. The CDR3 bases are TGTGCCACCAGCAGAGAGGGAAATAGCAATCAGCCCCAGCATTTT. This encodes CATSREGNSNQPQHF. Complete variable domain (other parts from reference TRBV15 and TRBJ1-5): DAMVIQNPRYQVTQFGKPVTLSCSQTLNHNVMYWYQQKSSQAPKLLFHYYDKDFNNEADTPDNFQSRRPNTSFCFLDIRSPGLGDTAMYLCATSREGNSNQPQHFGDGTRLSIL.

The chain has TRBV21-1 and TRBJ2-2; the table's D call TRBD2 went unverified against the DNA. TRBV21-1 is a documented pseudogene. The CDR3 runs 18 residues. The CDR3 sequence: CASRRVNRRSGITGELFF. In DNA, the CDR3 is TGTGCCAGCAGGAGGGTAAACCGGCGTAGCGGGATTACCGGGGAGCTGTTTTTT.

This clonotype turned up a few times. The rearrangement uses TRBV2 and TRBJ2-7; D gene unclear. Germline V gene sequence: CDR1 SNHLY, CDR2 FYNNEI. The V end was cut by 1 base, the J end by 2 bases, with 9 bases between. The CDR3 spans 14 residues. CDR3 sequence: CASSEVLGTYEQYF. The CDR3 nucleotides read TGTGCCAGCAGTGAAGTTCTGGGAACCTACGAGCAGTACTTC.

This clonotype was detected many times. The V gene is TRBV12-3 or TRBV12-4, the J gene TRBJ2-2; no definite D call. The CDR3 runs 13 residues. Between the trimmed V and J ends, which lost 5 bases and 6 bases, there was a span of 10 bases. The CDR3 is CASSGPNAGELFF. For the CDR3, the DNA is TGTGCCAGCAGTGGGCCCAACGCCGGGGAGCTGTTTTTT.

Only a few counts were recorded for this clonotype. The chain couples TRBV28 to TRBJ2-7, with TRBD2 matching over 10 bases. The CDR3 totals 15 residues. V trimming: 5 bases; J trimming: 1 base; junction bases outside the gene matches: 5. Germline CDR1 is MDHEN and CDR2 is SYDVKM. The CDR3 DNA sequence: TGTGCCAGCAGTCCTAGCGGGAGAGGGTCCTACGAGCAGTACTTC. Protein: CASSPSGRGSYEQYF.

This clonotype was observed a handful of times. Germline and junction disagree at one end, which may indicate a read error. The chain has TRBV4-2 and TRBJ1-1, with 8 bases identical to TRBD1. Germline V gives CDR1 LGHNA, CDR2 YNFKEQ. This CDR3 spans 13 amino acids. CDR3 in DNA: TGTGCCATCAGCCAGGGGGCAATTACTGAAGCTTTCTTT. It translates to CAISQGAITEAFF.

This clonotype was counted at least ten times. V usage is TRBV7-6 and J usage is TRBJ2-2, with a weak D call TRBD2 (5 bases). This CDR3 contains 16 residues. V gave up 1 base and J gave up 5 bases, with 14 bases separating them. Germline-derived CDR1 and CDR2 are SGHVS and FNYEAQ. DNA of the CDR3: TGTGCCAGCAGCTTAGAGGGAGACCTAATGACCGGGGAGCTGTTTTTT. This gives the protein CASSLEGDLMTGELFF.

This chain uses TRBV28 with TRBJ2-7; the match to TRBD1 covers 9 bases. The germline V gene encodes CDR1 MDHEN and CDR2 SYDVKM. The V and J ends lost 0 bases and 0 bases, in that order; junction bases with no gene match: 15. CDR3 length: 20 residues. The CDR3 here is CASSLWGWGSDRGNSYEQYF. CDR3 DNA sequence: TGTGCCAGCAGTTTATGGGGGTGGGGGTCGGACAGGGGCAACTCCTACGAGCAGTACTTC.

The chain carries TRBV7-9 and TRBJ2-5; 7 bases match TRBD2. Looked up from germline, CDR1 is SEHNR and CDR2 is FQNEAQ (reference sequence). The CDR3 totals 13 residues. Trimming took 6 bases from V and 6 from J; bases not matched to a gene: 7. The CDR3 reads CASRGSGLQTQYF. DNA for the CDR3: TGTGCCAGCAGAGGTAGCGGGCTACAGACCCAGTACTTC.

V usage is TRBV14 and J usage is TRBJ2-7, with 13 nucleotides matching TRBD2. The CDR3 totals 15 residues. Germline CDR1 is SGHDN and CDR2 is FVKESK. After removal of 4 bases from V and 7 bases from J, the junction contained 7 bases not matched to a gene. CDR3 sequence reads: CASSPRTSGSWEQYF. The CDR3 DNA sequence: TGTGCCAGCAGCCCCCGGACTAGCGGGAGTTGGGAGCAGTACTTC. Based on the CDR3 plus reference TRBV14 and TRBJ2-7, the full variable domain is EAGVTQFPSHSVIEKGQTVTLRCDPISGHDNLYWYRRVMGKEIKFLLHFVKESKQDESGMPNNRFLAERTGGTYSTLKVQPAELEDSGVYFCASSPRTSGSWEQYFGPGTRLTVT.

The chain combines TRBV5-1 with TRBJ2-3, with D uncertain. Trimming shortened V by 1 base and J by 5 bases, and 11 bases separated the two germline ends. Germline assignment: CDR1 SGHRS and CDR2 YFSETQ. The CDR3 covers 14 residues. CDR3 nucleotide sequence: TGCGCCAGCAGCTTGTTACAGAGCCAAGATACGCAGTATTTT. It encodes CASSLLQSQDTQYF.

The table lists this clonotype with many counts. This chain links TRBV7-9 with TRBJ2-7; D unclear. The length of the CDR3 is 11 residues. CDR1 and CDR2 from the germline V gene are SEHNR and FQNEAQ (reference sequence). V gave up 6 bases and J gave up 4 bases, with 7 bases separating them. The CDR3 loop is CASRDGYEQYF. The CDR3 nucleotides are TGTGCCAGCAGAGACGGATACGAGCAGTACTTC.